Below are 19 T cell receptor beta chains sequenced from a single sample in a study of CD8 T cells in ankylosing spondylitis. TCRdb redid the calling of the 5' RACE reads with MiXCR, one entry per CDR3 protein. The sample includes roughly 250,000 distinct CDR3 sequences, roughly 10% of them seen just once. Sequencing input: blood, either unsorted or a sorted T cell fraction (not recorded which). These receptors came from a male donor with ankylosing spondylitis or in good health (not recorded which).

The count of this clonotype is one. The rearrangement joins TRBV29-1 to TRBJ2-1; either TRBD1 or TRBD2 may fit D (5 bases each). V was cut by 7 bases and J by 2 bases, with 15 bases left in between. The CDR3 contains 14 residues. Germline assignment: CDR1 SQVTM and CDR2 ANQGSEA. CDR3 residues: CSAGSRGPYNEQFF. The CDR3 bases are TGCAGCGCTGGGTCCCGGGGCCCCTACAATGAGCAGTTCTTC.

At least ten counts were recorded for this clonotype. The V gene is TRBV10-3, the J gene TRBJ2-7, with 9 nucleotides matching TRBD1. The V segment lost 10 bases and the J segment 3 bases; nucleotides outside the gene matches: 10. Germline CDR1 is ENHRY and CDR2 is SYGVKD. The CDR3 totals 14 residues. The CDR3: CATLSGQGVYEQYF. The DNA of the CDR3 is TGTGCCACCCTTTCGGGACAGGGAGTCTACGAGCAGTACTTC.

Remarks on this clonotype: A read error may be the cause here, since a much bigger clone is one base away. The chain combines TRBV27 with TRBJ1-5; D may be TRBD1 (6 bases). Looked up from germline, CDR1 is MNHEY and CDR2 is SMNVEV (reference sequence). The CDR3 extends over 15 amino acids. CDR3 coding DNA: TGTGCCAGCAGTCTCTCGGACAGACACAATCAGCTCCAGCATTTT. It encodes CASSLSDRHNQLQHF.

This clonotype was seen only a few times. The J gene is TRBJ2-5, the V gene TRBV27, with no clear D. The germline gives CDR1 MNHEY, CDR2 SMNVEV (reference sequence). CDR3 size: 14 residues. Deletions cut 2 bases from V and 5 bases from J, with 12 bases between. The CDR3 spells CASSLNPKWETQYF. CDR3 sequence (DNA): TGTGCCAGCAGTTTAAACCCGAAATGGGAGACCCAGTACTTC.

There are many counts of this clonotype. The V and J genes are TRBV6-6 and TRBJ1-6; the D is unclear. This CDR3 has 14 amino acids. Germline V gene sequence: CDR1 MNHNY, CDR2 SVGAGI (reference sequence). V dropped 5 bases and J dropped 5 bases, with 10 bases sitting between them. In DNA, the CDR3 is TGTGCCAGCAGTACGGACGGAGATAATTCACCCCTCCACTTT. This codes for CASSTDGDNSPLHF.

This clonotype showed up just a few times. The J gene is TRBJ1-3, the V gene TRBV30; D is unclear. Germline V gene data show CDR1 as GTSNPN and CDR2 as SVGIG (reference sequence). The CDR3 contains 15 residues. The germline V and J ends were trimmed by 2 bases and 2 bases, with 13 bases remaining between them. DNA for the CDR3: TGTGCCTGGAGTCTACTTGGCCGTGCTGGAAACACCATATATTTT. As protein: CAWSLLGRAGNTIYF.

This clonotype was seen at least ten times. The chain employs TRBV20-1 and TRBJ2-1, with 9 positions matching TRBD2. V gave up 5 bases and J gave up 8 bases; unmatched junction bases: 16. CDR3 length: 16 residues. The germline V gene encodes CDR1 DFQATT and CDR2 SNEGSKA (reference sequence). CDR3 nucleotide sequence: TGCAGTGCTCCTGGTTGGAGTAGCGGGAGTTTCGATGAGCAGTTCTTC. This gives the protein CSAPGWSSGSFDEQFF.

With respect to this clonotype: This may come from a read error, since a much larger clone is one base off. The chain has TRBV27 and TRBJ1-2; 12 positions match TRBD1. There are 15 residues in the CDR3. CDR1 MNHEY and CDR2 SMNVEV come from the germline V gene (reference sequence). The CDR3 nucleotides read TGTGTCAGCAGTAGGGGGACAGGGGGCAACTATGGCTACACCTTC. Amino acid sequence: CVSSRGTGGNYGYTF.

This clonotype was seen many times. This chain joins TRBV5-1 and TRBJ2-7; no clear D gene. Deletions cut 2 bases from V and 4 bases from J, with 16 bases between. Germline assignment: CDR1 SGHRS and CDR2 YFSETQ. The CDR3 spans 15 residues. For the CDR3, the DNA is TGCGCCAGCAGCTTTTCCGGCGAATCCCTATACGAGCAGTACTTC. It specifies CASSFSGESLYEQYF.

This clonotype occurred many times. The chain employs TRBV27 and TRBJ2-2, with D unresolved. The V and J ends lost 0 bases and 6 bases respectively, with 11 bases between them. This CDR3 has 15 amino acids. CDR1 and CDR2 from the germline V gene are MNHEY and SMNVEV (reference sequence). The CDR3 nucleotides are TGTGCCAGCAGTTTATCGGCCAGTAGGGCCGGGGAGCTGTTTTTT. Protein sequence: CASSLSASRAGELFF.

Ten or more counts support this clonotype. The rearrangement links TRBV7-2 to TRBJ1-1; D remains ambiguous. This CDR3 is 16 amino acids long. Germline V gives CDR1 SGHTA, CDR2 FQGNSA. Trimming cost V 1 base and J 1 base, with 13 bases left between them. The CDR3 spells CASSLGFTGRNTEAFF. Written as DNA, the CDR3 is TGTGCCAGCAGCTTAGGTTTTACCGGGAGGAACACTGAAGCTTTCTTT.

The J gene is TRBJ1-1, the V gene TRBV20-1, with D tentatively TRBD1 (5 bases). Germline loops: CDR1 DFQATT, CDR2 SNEGSKA (reference sequence). The ends were cut back, 4 bases at V and 0 bases at J, with 15 bases in the middle. The CDR3 has 15 residues. The CDR3 DNA reads as TGCAGTGCTAAGCAGGGCAGGACTCTGAACACTGAAGCTTTCTTT. Residues: CSAKQGRTLNTEAFF.

At least ten counts were recorded for this clonotype. The chain combines TRBV12-3 or TRBV12-4 with TRBJ2-7; D is ambiguous. This CDR3 region has 16 residues. The V and J ends lost 5 bases and 2 bases respectively, with 19 bases between them. The CDR3 bases are TGTGCCAGCAGTCCTTCCCGCAGCAGGCCAACCTACGAGCAGTACTTC. Translated: CASSPSRSRPTYEQYF.

Ten or more counts support this clonotype. The CDR3 region is CSAIWMTDTQYF. The DNA for the CDR3 is TGCAGTGCCATATGGATGACAGATACGCAGTATTTT. The chain recombines TRBV20-1 with TRBJ2-3; no reliable D call. Germline assignment: CDR1 DFQATT and CDR2 SNEGSKA (reference sequence). Trimming left V 6 bases short and J 3 bases short, with 10 bases between. The CDR3 extends over 12 amino acids.

This clonotype was recorded at least ten times. The rearrangement joins TRBV12-3 or TRBV12-4 to TRBJ1-1; D ambiguous. V lost 7 bases and J 7 bases, leaving 13 bases between the germline ends. The CDR3 is made up of 12 amino acids. CDR3 DNA: TGTGCCAGCACCCTGGGGAGGCTTGAAGCTTTCTTT. Protein: CASTLGRLEAFF.

The table lists this clonotype with many counts. The chain carries TRBV5-6 and TRBJ2-7; 11 bases fit TRBD1. The CDR3 is 14 residues long. CDR1 and CDR2 from the germline V gene are SGHDT and YYEEEE. V shed 4 bases, J shed 4 bases, and the junction held 4 bases outside the gene matches. CDR3: CASSLGQGGYEQYF. Here the CDR3 DNA reads TGTGCCAGCAGCCTGGGACAGGGGGGGTACGAGCAGTACTTC. The whole variable domain, filled in from reference TRBV5-6 and TRBJ2-7, reads DAGVTQSPTHLIKTRGQQVTLRCSPKSGHDTVSWYQQALGQGPQFIFQYYEEEERQRGNFPDRFSGHQFPNYSSELNVNALLLGDSALYLCASSLGQGGYEQYFGPGTRLTVT.

This clonotype was observed many times. This chain uses TRBV12-3 or TRBV12-4 with TRBJ1-2; tentatively, D is TRBD1 (5 bases). CDR3 length equals 12 residues. Deletions cut 1 base from V and 5 bases from J, with 5 bases between. This chain's CDR3 is CASSLGQYGYTF. DNA of the CDR3: TGTGCCAGCAGTTTAGGACAGTATGGCTACACCTTC.

This clonotype was observed at least ten times. V and J are TRBV4-2 and TRBJ2-7, with a weak D call TRBD1 (5 bases). This CDR3 has 13 residues. Germline-derived CDR1 and CDR2 are LGHNA and YNFKEQ. V was cut by 4 bases and J by 4 bases, with 11 bases left in between. CDR3 nucleotide sequence: TGTGCCAGCAGCCTACCGACAGCTTACGAGCAGTACTTC. As protein: CASSLPTAYEQYF.

This clonotype appeared many times. The chain is built from TRBV5-1 and TRBJ1-1; maybe TRBD1 (6 bases). Trimming shortened V by 0 bases and J by 0 bases, and 9 bases separated the two germline ends. Germline lookup yields CDR1 SGHRS and CDR2 YFSETQ. The CDR3 has 15 amino acids. DNA of the CDR3: TGCGCCAGCAGCTTGGAGTCAGGGGTGAACACTGAAGCTTTCTTT. This encodes CASSLESGVNTEAFF. Combining the CDR3 with reference TRBV5-1 and TRBJ1-1 gives the whole variable domain KAGVTQTPRYLIKTRGQQVTLSCSPISGHRSVSWYQQTPGQGLQFLFEYFSETQRNKGNFPGRFSGRQFSNSRSEMNVSTLELGDSALYLCASSLESGVNTEAFFGQGTRLTVV.